This T cell receptor beta chain was found in a study of T-cell memory formation after mild COVID-19. On the study more broadly: Largely, TCR clusters stayed within a single donor.

Study conclusions and caveats: Clones that shrank (day 15 to 85) were balanced CD4/CD8, whereas later expanders leaned CD4+.

This CDR3 region has 14 residues. CDR1 and CDR2 (germline): SGHRS, YFSETQ. V was pared by 0 bases and J by 2 bases, with 8 bases between. Worth noting for this clonotype: What it binds is unknown.

5'RACE primed from the constant segment yielded TCR alpha and TCR beta cDNA libraries bearing sample barcodes and UMIs. TCRdb analysed the 5' RACE reads with MiXCR anew, one entry per CDR3 protein. Of 150,000 to 200,000 distinct CDR3 sequences in the sample, 9.5% to 13% are singletons; the top ten hold approximately 3.8%. V and J are TRBV5-1 and TRBJ2-5; D is possibly TRBD1 or TRBD2 (5 bases each). The receptor was isolated from a man younger than 35 who had mild COVID-19 (a few samples of this study predate the infection). Cell type and time point are not known. Material for sequencing was PBMCs or a T cell subset sorted from them (not recorded which). The CDR3 DNA follows: TGCGCCAGCAGCTTGGAGGGACGGCAAGAGACCCAGTACTTC. Amino acid sequence: CASSLEGRQETQYF.